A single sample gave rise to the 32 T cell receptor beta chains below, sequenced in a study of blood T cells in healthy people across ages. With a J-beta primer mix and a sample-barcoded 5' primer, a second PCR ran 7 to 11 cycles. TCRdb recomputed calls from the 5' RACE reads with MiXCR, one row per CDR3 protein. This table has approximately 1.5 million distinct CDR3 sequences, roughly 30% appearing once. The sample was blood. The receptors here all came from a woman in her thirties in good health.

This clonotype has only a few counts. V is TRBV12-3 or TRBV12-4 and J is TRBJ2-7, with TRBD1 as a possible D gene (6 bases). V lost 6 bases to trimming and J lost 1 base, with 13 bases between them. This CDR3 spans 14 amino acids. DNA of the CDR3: TGTGCCAGCAGCTCCCAGGGACATTCCTACGAGCAGTACTTC. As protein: CASSSQGHSYEQYF.

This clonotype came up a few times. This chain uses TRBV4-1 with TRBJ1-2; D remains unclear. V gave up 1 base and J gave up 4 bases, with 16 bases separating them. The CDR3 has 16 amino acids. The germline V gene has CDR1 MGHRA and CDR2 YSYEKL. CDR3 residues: CASSQVLADRTYGYTF. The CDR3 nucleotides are TGCGCCAGCAGCCAAGTATTGGCGGATCGTACCTATGGCTACACCTTC.

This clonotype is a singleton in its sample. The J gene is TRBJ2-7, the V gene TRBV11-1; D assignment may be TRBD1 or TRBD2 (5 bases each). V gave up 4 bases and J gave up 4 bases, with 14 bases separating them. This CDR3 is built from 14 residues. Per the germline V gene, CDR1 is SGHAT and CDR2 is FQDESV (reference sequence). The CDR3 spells CASSSRDDAYEQYF. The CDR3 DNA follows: TGTGCCAGCAGCTCCCGGGACGATGCTTACGAGCAGTACTTC.

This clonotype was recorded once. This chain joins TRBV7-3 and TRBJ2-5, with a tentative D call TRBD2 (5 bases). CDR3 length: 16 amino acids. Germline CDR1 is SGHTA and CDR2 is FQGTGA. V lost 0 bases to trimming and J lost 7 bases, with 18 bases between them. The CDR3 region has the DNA TGTGCCAGCAGCTTAACCTCTCTAGCAAACGCGGGGACCCAGTACTTC. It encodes CASSLTSLANAGTQYF.

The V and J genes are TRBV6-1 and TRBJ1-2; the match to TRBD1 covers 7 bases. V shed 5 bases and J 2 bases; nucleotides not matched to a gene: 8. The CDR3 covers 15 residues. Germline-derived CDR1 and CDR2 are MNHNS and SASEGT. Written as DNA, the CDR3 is TGTGCCAGCAGTTTCGAGACAGGGTCCAACTATGGCTACACCTTC. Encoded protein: CASSFETGSNYGYTF.

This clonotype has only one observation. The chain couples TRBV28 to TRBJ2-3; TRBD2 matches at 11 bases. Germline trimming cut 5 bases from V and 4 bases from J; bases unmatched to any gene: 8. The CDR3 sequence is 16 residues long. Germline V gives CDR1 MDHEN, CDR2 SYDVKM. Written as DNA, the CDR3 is TGTGCCAGCAGTCCCCCGACTAGCGGGGATTCAGATACGCAGTATTTT. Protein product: CASSPPTSGDSDTQYF.

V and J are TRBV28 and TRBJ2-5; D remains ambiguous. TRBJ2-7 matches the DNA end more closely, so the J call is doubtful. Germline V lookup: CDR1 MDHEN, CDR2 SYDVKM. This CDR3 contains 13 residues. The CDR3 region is CASSYPTIGEQYF. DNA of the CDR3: TGTGCCAGCAGTTATCCGACCATCGGCGAGCAGTACTTC.

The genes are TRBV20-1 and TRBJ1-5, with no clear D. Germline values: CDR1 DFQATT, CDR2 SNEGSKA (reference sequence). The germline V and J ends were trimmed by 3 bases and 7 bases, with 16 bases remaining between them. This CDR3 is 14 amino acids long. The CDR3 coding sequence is TGCAGTGCTAGTTATGCGCTCCTGGACCAGCCCCAGCATTTT. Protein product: CSASYALLDQPQHF.

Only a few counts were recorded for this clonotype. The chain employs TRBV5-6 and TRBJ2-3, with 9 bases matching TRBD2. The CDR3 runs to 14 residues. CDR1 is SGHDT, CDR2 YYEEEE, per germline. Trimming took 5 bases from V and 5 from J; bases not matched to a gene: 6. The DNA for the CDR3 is TGTGCCAGCAGTTCGGGACTAGCTAGAGATACGCAGTATTTT. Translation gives CASSSGLARDTQYF.

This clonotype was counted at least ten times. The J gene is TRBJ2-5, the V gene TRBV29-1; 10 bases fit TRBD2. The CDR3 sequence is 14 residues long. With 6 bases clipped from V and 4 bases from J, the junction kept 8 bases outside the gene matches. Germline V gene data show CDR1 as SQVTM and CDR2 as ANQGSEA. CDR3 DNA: TGCAGCGTCAAACTTAGACTAGCGGGAGAGACCCAGTACTTC. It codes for CSVKLRLAGETQYF. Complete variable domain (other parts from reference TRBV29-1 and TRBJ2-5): SAVISQKPSRDICQRGTSLTIQCQVDSQVTMMFWYRQQPGQSLTLIATANQGSEATYESGFVIDKFPISRPNLTFSTLTVSNMSPEDSSIYLCSVKLRLAGETQYFGPGTRLLVL.

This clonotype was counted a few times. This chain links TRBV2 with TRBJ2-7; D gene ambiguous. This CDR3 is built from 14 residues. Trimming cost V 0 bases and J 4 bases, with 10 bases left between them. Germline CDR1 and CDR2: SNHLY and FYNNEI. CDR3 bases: TGTGCCAGCAGTGAAGCGCTTATGGGTTACGAGCAGTACTTC. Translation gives CASSEALMGYEQYF.

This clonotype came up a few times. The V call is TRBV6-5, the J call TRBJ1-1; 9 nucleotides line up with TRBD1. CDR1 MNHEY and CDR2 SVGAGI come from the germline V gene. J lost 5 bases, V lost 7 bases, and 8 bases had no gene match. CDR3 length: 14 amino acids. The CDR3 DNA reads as TGTGCCAGCATCGGCGACAGGGGGAGAACTGAAGCTTTCTTT. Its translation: CASIGDRGRTEAFF.

The CDR3 protein is CSALGQSNTEAFF. The DNA for the CDR3 is TGCAGTGCCCTAGGTCAGTCGAACACTGAAGCTTTCTTT. The rearrangement uses TRBV20-1 and TRBJ1-1; D is unclear. Deletions cut 6 bases from V and 1 base from J, with 12 bases between. This CDR3 has 13 residues. The germline CDR1 and CDR2 sequences are DFQATT and SNEGSKA (reference sequence).

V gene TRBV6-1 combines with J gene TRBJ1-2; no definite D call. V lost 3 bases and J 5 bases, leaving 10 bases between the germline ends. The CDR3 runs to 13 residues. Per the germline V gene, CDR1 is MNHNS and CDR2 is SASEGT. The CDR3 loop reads CASSEKGRYGYTF. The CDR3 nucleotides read TGTGCCAGCAGTGAGAAGGGCCGTTATGGCTACACCTTC.

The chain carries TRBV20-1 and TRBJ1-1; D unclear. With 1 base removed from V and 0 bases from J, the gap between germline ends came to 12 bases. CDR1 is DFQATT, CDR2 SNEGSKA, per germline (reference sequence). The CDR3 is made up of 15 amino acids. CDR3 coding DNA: TGCAGTGCTAGAGTTCTGGGCTCTATGAACACTGAAGCTTTCTTT. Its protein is CSARVLGSMNTEAFF.

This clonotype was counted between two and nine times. CDR3 coding DNA: TGCGCCAGCAGCCAAGATCTTAGGCAGAGCACAGATACGCAGTATTTT. Translation: CASSQDLRQSTDTQYF. The chain couples TRBV4-1 to TRBJ2-3; D is unclear. Trimming took 0 bases from V and 0 from J, leaving 10 bases between them. This CDR3 has 16 amino acids. Germline V CDR1 and CDR2: MGHRA, YSYEKL.

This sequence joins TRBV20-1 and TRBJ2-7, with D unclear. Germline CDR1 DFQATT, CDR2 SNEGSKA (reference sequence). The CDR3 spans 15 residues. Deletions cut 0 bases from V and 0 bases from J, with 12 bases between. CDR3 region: CSARDPAESSYEQYF. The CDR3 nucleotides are TGCAGTGCTAGAGATCCGGCGGAGAGCTCCTACGAGCAGTACTTC.

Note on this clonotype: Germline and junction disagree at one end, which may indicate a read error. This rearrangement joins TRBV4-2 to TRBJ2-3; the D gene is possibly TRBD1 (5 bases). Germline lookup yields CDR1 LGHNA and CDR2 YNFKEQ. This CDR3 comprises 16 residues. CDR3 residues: CASSQKDRPNTGTQYF. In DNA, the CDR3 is TGTGCCAGCAGCCAAAAAGACAGACCGAACACAGGTACGCAGTATTTT.

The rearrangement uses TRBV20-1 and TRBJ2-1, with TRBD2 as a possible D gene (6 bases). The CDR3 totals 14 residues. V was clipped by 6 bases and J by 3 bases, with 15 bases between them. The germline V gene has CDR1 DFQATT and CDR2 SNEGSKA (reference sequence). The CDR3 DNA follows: TGCAGTGCCATGGAGCCGGGGGACTACAATGAGCAGTTCTTC. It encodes CSAMEPGDYNEQFF.

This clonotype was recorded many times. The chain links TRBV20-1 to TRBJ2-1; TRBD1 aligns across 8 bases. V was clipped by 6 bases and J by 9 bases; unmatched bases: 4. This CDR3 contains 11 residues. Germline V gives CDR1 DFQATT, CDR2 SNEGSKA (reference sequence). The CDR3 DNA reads TGCAGTGCAGACAGGGGAAGTGAGCAGTTCTTC. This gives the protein CSADRGSEQFF.

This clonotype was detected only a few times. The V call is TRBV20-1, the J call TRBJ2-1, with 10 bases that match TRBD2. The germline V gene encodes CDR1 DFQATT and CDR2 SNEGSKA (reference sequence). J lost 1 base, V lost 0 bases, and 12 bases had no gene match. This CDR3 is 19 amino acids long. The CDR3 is CSARDMLAGVRGSYNEQFF. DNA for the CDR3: TGCAGTGCTAGAGATATGCTAGCGGGGGTTCGGGGGTCCTACAATGAGCAGTTCTTC.

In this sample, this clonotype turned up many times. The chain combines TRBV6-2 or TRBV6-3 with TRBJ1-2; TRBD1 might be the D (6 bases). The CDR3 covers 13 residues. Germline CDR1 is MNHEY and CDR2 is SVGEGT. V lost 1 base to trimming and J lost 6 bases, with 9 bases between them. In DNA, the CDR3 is TGTGCCAGCAGTTACTGGGGGGCGAATGGCTACACCTTC. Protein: CASSYWGANGYTF.

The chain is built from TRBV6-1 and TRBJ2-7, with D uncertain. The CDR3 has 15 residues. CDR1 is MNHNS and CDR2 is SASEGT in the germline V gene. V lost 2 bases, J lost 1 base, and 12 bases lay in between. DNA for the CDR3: TGTGCCAGCAGTGAAACGTTACCGACTTCCTACGAGCAGTACTTC. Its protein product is CASSETLPTSYEQYF.

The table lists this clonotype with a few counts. The CDR3 region has the DNA TGTGCCATCAGTGAGTCGAGGTCCCGGGATTCAGATACGCAGTATTTT. It codes for CAISESRSRDSDTQYF. The chain joins TRBV10-3 to TRBJ2-3; D is perhaps TRBD2 (5 bases). Germline CDR1 reads ENHRY; CDR2 reads SYGVKD. This CDR3 region has 16 residues. V lost 0 bases and J 4 bases, leaving 14 bases between the germline ends.

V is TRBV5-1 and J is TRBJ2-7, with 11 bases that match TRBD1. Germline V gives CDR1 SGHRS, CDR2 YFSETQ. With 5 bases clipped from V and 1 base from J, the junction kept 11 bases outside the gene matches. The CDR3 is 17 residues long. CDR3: CASSFNPGTGGSYEQYF. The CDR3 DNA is TGCGCCAGCAGTTTCAACCCCGGGACAGGGGGATCCTACGAGCAGTACTTC.

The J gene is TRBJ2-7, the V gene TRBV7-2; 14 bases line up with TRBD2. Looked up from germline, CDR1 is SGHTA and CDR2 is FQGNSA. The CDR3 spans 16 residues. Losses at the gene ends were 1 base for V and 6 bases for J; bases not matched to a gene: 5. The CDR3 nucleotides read TGTGCCAGCAGCTTAGGGGGACTAGCGGGAGTGGGCGAGCAGTACTTC. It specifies CASSLGGLAGVGEQYF.

The CDR3 loop reads CASRRWDRGYEQYV. CDR3 coding DNA: TGTGCCAGCAGGCGATGGGACAGGGGCTACGAGCAGTACGTC. The chain uses TRBV13 and TRBJ2-7, with 10 bases fitting TRBD1. Germline trimming cut 6 bases from V and 3 bases from J; bases unmatched to any gene: 5. CDR1 and CDR2 from the germline V gene are PRHDT and FYEKMQ (reference sequence). The CDR3 length is 14 residues.

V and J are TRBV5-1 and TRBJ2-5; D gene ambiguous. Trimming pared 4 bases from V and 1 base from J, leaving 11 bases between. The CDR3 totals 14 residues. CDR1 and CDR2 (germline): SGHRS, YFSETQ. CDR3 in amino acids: CASSEYSLQETQYF. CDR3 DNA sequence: TGCGCCAGCAGCGAATACAGCCTCCAAGAGACCCAGTACTTC.

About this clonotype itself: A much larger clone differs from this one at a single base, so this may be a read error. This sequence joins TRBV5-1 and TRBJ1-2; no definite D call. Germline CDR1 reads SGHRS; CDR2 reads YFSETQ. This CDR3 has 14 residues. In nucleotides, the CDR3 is TGCGCCAGCAGCTTGGAGGAGACTAACTATGGCCACACCTTC. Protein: CASSLEETNYGHTF.

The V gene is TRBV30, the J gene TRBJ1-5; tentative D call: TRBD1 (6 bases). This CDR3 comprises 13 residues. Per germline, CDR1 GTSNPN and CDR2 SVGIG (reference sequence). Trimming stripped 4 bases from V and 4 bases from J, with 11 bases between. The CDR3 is CAWTRQENQPQHF. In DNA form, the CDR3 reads TGTGCCTGGACAAGACAGGAAAATCAGCCCCAGCATTTT.

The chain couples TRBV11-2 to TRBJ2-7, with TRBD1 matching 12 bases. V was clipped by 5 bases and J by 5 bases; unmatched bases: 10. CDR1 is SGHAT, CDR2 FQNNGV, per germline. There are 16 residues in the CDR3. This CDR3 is CASSPRAGQGANEQYF. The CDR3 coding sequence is TGTGCCAGCAGCCCACGAGCGGGACAGGGGGCGAACGAGCAGTACTTC.

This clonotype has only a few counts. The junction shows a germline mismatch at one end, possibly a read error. The CDR3 sequence: CASSRTGGSNEQYF. The CDR3 nucleotides are TGTGCCAGCAGCCGTACAGGGGGCTCCAACGAGCAGTACTTC. The chain couples TRBV11-2 to TRBJ2-7; TRBD1 matches 9 bases. The CDR3 has 14 amino acids. Germline lookup yields CDR1 SGHAT and CDR2 FQNNGV.